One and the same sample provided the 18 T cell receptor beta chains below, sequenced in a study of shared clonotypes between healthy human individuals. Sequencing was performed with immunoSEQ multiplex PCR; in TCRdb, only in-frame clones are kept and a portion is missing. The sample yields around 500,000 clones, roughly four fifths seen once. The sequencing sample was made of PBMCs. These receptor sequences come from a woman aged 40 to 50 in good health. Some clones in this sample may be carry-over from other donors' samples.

The CDR3 sequence: CASSIASAASYNEQFF. The CDR3 DNA sequence: TGTGCCAGTAGTATAGCGTCGGCAGCCTCCTACAATGAGCAGTTCTTC. The chain combines TRBV19 with TRBJ2-1; D not certain. Germline assignment: CDR1 LNHDA and CDR2 SQIVND (reference sequence). V dropped 1 base and J dropped 0 bases, with 10 bases sitting between them. There are 16 residues in the CDR3. Based on the CDR3 plus reference TRBV19 and TRBJ2-1, the full variable domain is DGGITQSPKYLFRKEGQNVTLSCEQNLNHDAMYWYRQDPGQGLRLIYYSQIVNDFQKGDIAEGYSVSREKKESFPLTVTSAQKNPTAFYLCASSIASAASYNEQFFGPGTRLTVL.

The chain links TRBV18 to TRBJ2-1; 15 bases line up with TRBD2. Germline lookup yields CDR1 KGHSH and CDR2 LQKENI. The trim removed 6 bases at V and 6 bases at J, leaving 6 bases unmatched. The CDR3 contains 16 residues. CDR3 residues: CASSPGLAGGTNEQFF. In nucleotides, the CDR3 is TGTGCCAGCTCCCCCGGACTAGCGGGAGGGACCAATGAGCAGTTCTTC.

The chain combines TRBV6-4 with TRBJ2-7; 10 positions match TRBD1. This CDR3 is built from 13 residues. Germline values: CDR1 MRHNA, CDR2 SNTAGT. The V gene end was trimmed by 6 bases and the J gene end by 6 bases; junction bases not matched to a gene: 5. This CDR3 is CASSADRGGEQYF. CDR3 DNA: TGTGCCAGCAGCGCGGACAGGGGGGGCGAGCAGTACTTC.

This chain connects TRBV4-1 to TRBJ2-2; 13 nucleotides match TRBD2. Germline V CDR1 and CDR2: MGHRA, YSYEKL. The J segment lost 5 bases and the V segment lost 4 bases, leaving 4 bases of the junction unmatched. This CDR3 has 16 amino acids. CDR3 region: CASSPTSGRATGELFF. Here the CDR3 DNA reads TGCGCCAGCAGCCCAACTAGCGGGAGGGCGACCGGGGAGCTGTTTTTT.

The CDR3 protein is CASSLGASSNEQFF. CDR3 DNA: TGTGCCAGCAGCTTAGGGGCTAGCAGCAATGAGCAGTTCTTC. The gene calls are TRBV11-3 and TRBJ2-1, with D possibly matching TRBD2 (5 bases). Trimming removed 1 base at V and 6 bases at J, with 10 bases between. CDR1 is SGHNT, CDR2 YENEEA, per germline. The CDR3 length is 14 residues.

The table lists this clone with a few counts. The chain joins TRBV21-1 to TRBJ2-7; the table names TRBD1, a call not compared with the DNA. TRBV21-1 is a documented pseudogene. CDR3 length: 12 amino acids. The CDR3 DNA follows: TGTGCCAGCAGCTCAGGGGGATACGAGCAGTACTTC. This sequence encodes CASSSGGYEQYF.

The CDR3 nucleotides are TGTGCCAGCAGCAAAGGGGCGGCTAGCGGGAGATACGAGCAGTACTTC. This encodes CASSKGAASGRYEQYF. The V gene is TRBV21-1, the J gene TRBJ2-7; the table assigns TRBD2, which was not confirmed against the DNA. TRBV21-1 is classified as a pseudogene. The CDR3 contains 16 residues.

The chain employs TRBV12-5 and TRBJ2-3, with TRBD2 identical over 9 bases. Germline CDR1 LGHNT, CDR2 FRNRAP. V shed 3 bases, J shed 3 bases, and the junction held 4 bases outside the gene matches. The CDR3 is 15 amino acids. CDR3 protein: CASGFSGSGTDTQYF. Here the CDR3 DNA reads TGTGCTAGTGGTTTTAGCGGGAGTGGGACAGATACGCAGTATTTT. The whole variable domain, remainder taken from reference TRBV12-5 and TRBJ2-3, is DARVTQTPRHKVTEMGQEVTMRCQPILGHNTVFWYRQTMMQGLELLAYFRNRAPLDDSGMPKDRFSAEMPDATLATLKIQPSEPRDSAVYFCASGFSGSGTDTQYFGPGTRLTVL.

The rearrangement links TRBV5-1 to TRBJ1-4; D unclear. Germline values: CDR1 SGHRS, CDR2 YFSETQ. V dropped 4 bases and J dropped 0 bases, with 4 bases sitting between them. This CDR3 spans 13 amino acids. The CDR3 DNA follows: TGCGCCAGCAGCGGAACAACTAATGAAAAACTGTTTTTT. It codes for CASSGTTNEKLFF.

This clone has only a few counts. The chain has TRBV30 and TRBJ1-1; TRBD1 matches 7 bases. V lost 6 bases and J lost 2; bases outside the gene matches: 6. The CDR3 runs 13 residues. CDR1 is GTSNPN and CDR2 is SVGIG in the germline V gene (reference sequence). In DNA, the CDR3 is TGTGCCTGCCTACAGGGGTCCAACACTGAAGCTTTCTTT. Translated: CACLQGSNTEAFF.

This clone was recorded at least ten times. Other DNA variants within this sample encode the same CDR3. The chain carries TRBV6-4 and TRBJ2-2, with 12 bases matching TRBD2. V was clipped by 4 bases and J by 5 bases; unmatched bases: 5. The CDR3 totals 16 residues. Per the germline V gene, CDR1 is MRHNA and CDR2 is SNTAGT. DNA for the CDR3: TGTGCCAGCAGTGCCGACGGGACTAGCGGGACCGGGGAGCTGTTTTTT. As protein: CASSADGTSGTGELFF.

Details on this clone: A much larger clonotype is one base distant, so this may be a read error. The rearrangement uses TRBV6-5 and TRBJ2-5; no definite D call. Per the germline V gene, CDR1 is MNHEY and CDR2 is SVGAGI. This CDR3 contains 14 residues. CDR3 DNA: TGTGTCAGCAGTTACTCTGTTCGCCAAGAGACCCAGTACTTC. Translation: CVSSYSVRQETQYF.

Written as DNA, the CDR3 is TGTGCCAGCAGTTTGAAGATAACTAGCTCCTACGAGCAGTACTTC. Translating gives CASSLKITSSYEQYF. V usage is TRBV28 and J usage is TRBJ2-7; tentative D call: TRBD2 (5 bases). Germline V gene sequence: CDR1 MDHEN, CDR2 SYDVKM. V gave up 3 bases and J gave up 0 bases, with 12 bases separating them. CDR3 length equals 15 residues.

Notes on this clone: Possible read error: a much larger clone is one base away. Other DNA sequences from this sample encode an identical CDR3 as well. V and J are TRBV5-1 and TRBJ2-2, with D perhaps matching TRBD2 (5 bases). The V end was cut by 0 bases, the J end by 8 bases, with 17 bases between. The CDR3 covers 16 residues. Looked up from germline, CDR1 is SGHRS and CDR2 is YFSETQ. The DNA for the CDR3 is TGCGCCAGCAGCTTGGGACTGGCTCGGGGATCGGGGGAGCTGTTTTTT. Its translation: CASSLGLARGSGELFF.

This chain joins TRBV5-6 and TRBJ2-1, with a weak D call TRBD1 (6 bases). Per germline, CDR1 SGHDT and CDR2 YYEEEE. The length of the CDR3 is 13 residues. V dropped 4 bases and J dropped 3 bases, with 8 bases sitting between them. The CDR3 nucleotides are TGTGCCAGCAGCCCGGACAGCTACAATGAGCAGTTCTTC. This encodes CASSPDSYNEQFF.

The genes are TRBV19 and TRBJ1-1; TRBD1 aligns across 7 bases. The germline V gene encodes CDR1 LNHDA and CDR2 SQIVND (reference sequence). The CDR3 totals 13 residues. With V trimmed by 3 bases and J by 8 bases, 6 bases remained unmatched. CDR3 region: CASSIGMTGEAFF. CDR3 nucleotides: TGTGCCAGTAGTATTGGGATGACAGGGGAAGCTTTCTTT.

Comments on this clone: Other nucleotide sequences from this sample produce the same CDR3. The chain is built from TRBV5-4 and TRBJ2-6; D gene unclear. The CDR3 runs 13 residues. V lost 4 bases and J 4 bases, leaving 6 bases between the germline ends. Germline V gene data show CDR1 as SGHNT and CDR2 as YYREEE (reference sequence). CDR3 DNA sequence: TGTGCCAGCAGCCTAAAAGGGGCCAACGTCCTGACTTTC. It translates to CASSLKGANVLTF.

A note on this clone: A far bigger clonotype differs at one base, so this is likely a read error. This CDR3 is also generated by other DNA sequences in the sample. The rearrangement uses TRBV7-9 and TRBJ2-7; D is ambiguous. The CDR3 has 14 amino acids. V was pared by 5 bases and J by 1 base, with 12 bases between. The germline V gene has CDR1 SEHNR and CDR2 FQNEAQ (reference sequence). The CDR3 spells CASSLDAWSYEQYF. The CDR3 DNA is TGTGCCAGCAGCCTAGACGCTTGGTCCTACGAGCAGTACTTC.